The 6 T cell receptor beta chains reported below all come from one sample, sequenced in a study of molecular identifiers for immune sequencing clone quantification. TCRdb re-called the PCR reads through MiXCR, storing one row per CDR3 protein. The repertoire holds around 470,000 distinct CDR3 sequences, about a fifth seen once, with around 0.84% in the top ten. The sample consisted of naive CD8+ T cells from blood, with Jurkat cell RNA spiked in. Subset in this sample: FACS-sorted CD8+CD4-CCR7+CD45RA+ naive T cells. Receptors were obtained from a human donor in good health. Some libraries in this study had Jurkat cell RNA spiked in.

About this clonotype itself: A much bigger clone sits one base away, suggesting this may be a read error. V and J are TRBV30 and TRBJ2-7; D is unclear. The CDR3 runs to 12 residues. In germline, CDR1 is GTSNPN, CDR2 SVGIG (reference sequence). For the CDR3, the DNA is TGTGCCTGGAGTGACCTCTCCTACGGGCAGTACTTC. Translated: CAWSDLSYGQYF.

In its sample, this clonotype was seen a few times. The chain recombines TRBV7-6 with TRBJ2-7, with D perhaps TRBD1 (5 bases). Germline V gene data show CDR1 as SGHVS and CDR2 as FNYEAQ. V was clipped by 5 bases and J by 2 bases, with 16 bases between them. The CDR3 covers 15 residues. The CDR3 loop reads CASSMEQAITYEQYF. Written as DNA, the CDR3 is TGTGCCAGCAGCATGGAACAGGCTATCACCTACGAGCAGTACTTC.

About this clonotype: Just one base apart from a much larger clone, this may be a read error. The rearrangement uses TRBV20-1 and TRBJ2-7, with TRBD1 identical over 9 bases. The closer fit of TRBJ2-1 to the DNA end suggests the J call may be wrong. The CDR3 covers 14 residues. Germline V CDR1 and CDR2: DFQATT, SNEGSKA (reference sequence). CDR3 bases: TGCAGTGCTAGAACCGGGACAGGGTCCTACGAGCAGTTCTTC. Its translation is CSARTGTGSYEQFF.

V gene TRBV7-6 combines with J gene TRBJ2-7; D ambiguous. This CDR3 has 14 amino acids. Germline CDR1 and CDR2: SGHVS and FNYEAQ. V lost 1 base and J 2 bases, leaving 9 bases between the germline ends. The CDR3 region has the DNA TGTGCCAGCAGCTTAGGGGTTGACACCTACGAGCAGTACTTC. As protein: CASSLGVDTYEQYF.

J is TRBJ1-6 and V is TRBV7-4, with 9 bases lining up with TRBD1. The J segment lost 2 bases and the V segment lost 1 base, leaving 3 bases of the junction unmatched. Germline-derived CDR1 and CDR2 are SGHVT and SQSDAQ. This CDR3 region has 17 residues. The CDR3: CASSLGDRVAYNSPLHF. The CDR3, as DNA: TGTGCCAGCAGCTTAGGGGACAGGGTCGCCTATAATTCACCCCTCCACTTT.

This clonotype was detected many times. The chain links TRBV29-1 to TRBJ2-2; possible D gene TRBD2, 6 bases. Trimming pared 1 base from V and 7 bases from J, leaving 13 bases between. The CDR3 is 14 residues long. The germline V gene has CDR1 SQVTM and CDR2 ANQGSEA. The CDR3 nucleotides are TGCAGCGTTGAAGGACCGGGAGCGGACGGGGAGCTGTTTTTT. This encodes CSVEGPGADGELFF.